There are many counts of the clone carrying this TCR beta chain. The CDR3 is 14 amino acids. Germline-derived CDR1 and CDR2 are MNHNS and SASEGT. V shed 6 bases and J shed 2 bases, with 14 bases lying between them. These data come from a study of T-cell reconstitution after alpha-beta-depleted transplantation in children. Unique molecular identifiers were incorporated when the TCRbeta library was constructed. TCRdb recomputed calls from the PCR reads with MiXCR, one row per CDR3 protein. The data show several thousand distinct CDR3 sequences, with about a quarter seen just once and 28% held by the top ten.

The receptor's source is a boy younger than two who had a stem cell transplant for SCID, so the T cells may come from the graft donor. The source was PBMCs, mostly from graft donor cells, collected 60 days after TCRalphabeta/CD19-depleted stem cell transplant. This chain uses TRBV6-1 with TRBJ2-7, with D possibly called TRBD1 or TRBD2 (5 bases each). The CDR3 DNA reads TGTGCCAGCAGGGGGCGTGCGGGCGCCTACGAGCAGTACTTC. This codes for CASRGRAGAYEQYF.